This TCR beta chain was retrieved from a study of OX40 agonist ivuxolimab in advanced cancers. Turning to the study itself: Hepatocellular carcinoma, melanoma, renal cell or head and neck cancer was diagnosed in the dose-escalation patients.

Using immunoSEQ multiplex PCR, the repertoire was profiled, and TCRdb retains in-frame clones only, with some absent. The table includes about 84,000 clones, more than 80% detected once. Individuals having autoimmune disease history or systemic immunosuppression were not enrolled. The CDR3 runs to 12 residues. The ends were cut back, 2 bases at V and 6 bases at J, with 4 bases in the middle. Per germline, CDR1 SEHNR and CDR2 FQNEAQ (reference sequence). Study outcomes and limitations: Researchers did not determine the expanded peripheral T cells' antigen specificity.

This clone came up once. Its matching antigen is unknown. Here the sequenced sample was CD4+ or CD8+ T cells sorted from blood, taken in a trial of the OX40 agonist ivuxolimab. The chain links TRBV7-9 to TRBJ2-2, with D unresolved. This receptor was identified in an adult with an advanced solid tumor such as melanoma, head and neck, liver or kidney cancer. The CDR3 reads CASSLYPGELFF. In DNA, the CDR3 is TGTGCCAGCAGCTTATATCCCGGGGAGCTGTTTTTT.